Listed below are T cell receptor beta chains from one sample, sequenced in a study of OX40 agonist ivuxolimab in advanced cancers. Sequencing was performed with immunoSEQ multiplex PCR; in TCRdb, only in-frame clones are kept and a portion is missing. The table lists around 25,000 clones, around 85% of them singletons. This sample comprised CD4+ or CD8+ T cells sorted from blood, obtained in a trial of the OX40 agonist ivuxolimab. These receptors originate from an adult with an advanced solid tumor such as melanoma, head and neck, liver or kidney cancer. CDR3s include the opening cysteine and the closing phenylalanine or tryptophan. D genes are given only for firm matches. Rows give clone size only sometimes, using once, few, many, or a class for an expanded clone.

d_call	v_call	j_call	clone_size	cdr3_length	cdr3_aa	cdr3_nt
-	TRBV5-6	TRBJ1-1	few	13	CASSPHRHTEAFF	TGTGCCAGCAGCCCCCATAGGCACACTGAAGCTTTCTTT
-	TRBV5-6	TRBJ2-4	once	17	CASSPTTPGIAKNIQYF	TGTGCCAGCAGCCCCACAACCCCAGGGATAGCCAAAAACATTCAGTACTTC
TRBD1	TRBV27	TRBJ2-7	-	14	CASSSRDSFYEQYF	TGTGCCAGCAGTTCCCGGGACAGCTTCTACGAGCAGTACTTC
-	TRBV6-5	TRBJ2-7	-	14	CASSQRGYSYEQYF	TGTGCCAGCAGTCAAAGGGGGTACTCCTACGAGCAGTACTTC
-	TRBV7-9	TRBJ2-2	-	12	CASSKITGELFF	TGTGCCAGCAGCAAAATAACCGGGGAGCTGTTTTTT
TRBD1	TRBV7-3	TRBJ2-5	once	14	CASSPQGAQETQYF	TGTGCCAGCAGCCCCCAGGGGGCGCAAGAGACCCAGTACTTC
TRBD1	TRBV5-5	TRBJ1-1	-	15	CASTTAPQGGPEAFF	TGTGCCAGCACCACCGCCCCTCAGGGGGGACCTGAAGCTTTCTTT
TRBD1	TRBV7-9	TRBJ1-5	few	14	CATSGQGVGQPQHF	TGTGCCACCAGCGGACAGGGCGTAGGCCAGCCCCAGCATTTT
-	TRBV7-9	TRBJ2-7	-	11	CASVGLYEQYF	TGTGCCAGCGTCGGATTGTACGAGCAGTACTTC
-	TRBV4-1	TRBJ1-5	-	15	CASSRRVAGNQPQHF	TGCGCCAGCAGCCGGCGGGTGGCGGGCAATCAGCCCCAGCATTTT
TRBD2	TRBV9	TRBJ2-3	-	15	CASSAEGGRGDTQYF	TGTGCCAGCAGCGCGGAGGGAGGGAGGGGTGATACGCAGTATTTT